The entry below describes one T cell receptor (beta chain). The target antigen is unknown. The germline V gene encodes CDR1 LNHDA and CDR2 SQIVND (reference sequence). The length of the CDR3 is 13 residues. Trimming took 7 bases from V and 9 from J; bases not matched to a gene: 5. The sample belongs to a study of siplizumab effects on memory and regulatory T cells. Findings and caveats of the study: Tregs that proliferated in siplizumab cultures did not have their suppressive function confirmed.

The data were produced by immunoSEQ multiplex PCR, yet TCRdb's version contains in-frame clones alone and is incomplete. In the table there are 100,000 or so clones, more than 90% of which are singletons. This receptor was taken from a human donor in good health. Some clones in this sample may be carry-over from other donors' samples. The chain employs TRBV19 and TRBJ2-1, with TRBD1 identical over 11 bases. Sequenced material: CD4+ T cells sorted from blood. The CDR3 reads CASKGQGVGEQFF. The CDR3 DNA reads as TGTGCCAGTAAGGGACAGGGGGTAGGTGAGCAGTTCTTC. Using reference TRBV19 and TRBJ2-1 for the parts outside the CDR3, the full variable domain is DGGITQSPKYLFRKEGQNVTLSCEQNLNHDAMYWYRQDPGQGLRLIYYSQIVNDFQKGDIAEGYSVSREKKESFPLTVTSAQKNPTAFYLCASKGQGVGEQFFGPGTRLTVL.